One sample yielded the 18 T cell receptor beta chains listed below, sequenced in a study of CD8 T cells in ankylosing spondylitis. TCRdb re-called the 5' RACE reads with MiXCR, one entry per CDR3 protein. The table records 150,000 to 200,000 distinct CDR3 sequences, 10% to 15% of them present only once. The source material was blood, either unsorted or a sorted T cell fraction (not recorded which). These receptors were collected from a male donor with ankylosing spondylitis or in good health (not recorded which).

The table lists this clonotype with a few counts. The chain joins TRBV5-5 to TRBJ1-1; D remains ambiguous. CDR3 length equals 14 residues. The germline CDR1 and CDR2 sequences are SGHKS and YYEKEE (reference sequence). V was cut by 0 bases and J by 1 base, with 7 bases left in between. The CDR3 sequence is CASSLEQWNTEAFF. The CDR3 nucleotides read TGTGCCAGCAGCTTGGAACAGTGGAACACTGAAGCTTTCTTT. The full variable domain, in which reference TRBV5-5 and TRBJ1-1 provide the parts outside the CDR3, is DAGVTQSPTHLIKTRGQQVTLRCSPISGHKSVSWYQQVLGQGPQFIFQYYEKEERGRGNFPDRFSARQFPNYSSELNVNALLLGDSALYLCASSLEQWNTEAFFGQGTRLTVV.

This clonotype was picked up many times. The chain combines TRBV4-1 with TRBJ2-5, with 11 bases fitting TRBD2. CDR1 and CDR2 (germline): MGHRA, YSYEKL. V lost 3 bases and J lost 0; bases outside the gene matches: 9. This CDR3 region has 18 residues. The CDR3 here is CASSHGLAGGLYQETQYF. The CDR3 DNA follows: TGCGCCAGCAGCCACGGTCTAGCGGGAGGTCTCTACCAAGAGACCCAGTACTTC.

This clonotype occurred many times. The chain couples TRBV30 to TRBJ2-7; tentative D call: TRBD1 (6 bases). CDR1 and CDR2 (germline): GTSNPN, SVGIG (reference sequence). V shed 2 bases and J shed 1 base, with 12 bases lying between them. The length of the CDR3 is 14 residues. The CDR3 nucleotides read TGTGCCTGGAGTACGGGGCAGGGGTCCTACGAGCAGTACTTC. Encoded protein: CAWSTGQGSYEQYF.

The V call is TRBV19, the J call TRBJ2-3, with D unclear. V lost 3 bases to trimming and J lost 6 bases, with 4 bases between them. The CDR3 has 11 amino acids. Germline assignment: CDR1 LNHDA and CDR2 SQIVND (reference sequence). The CDR3 region is CASSIGDTQYF. CDR3 DNA: TGTGCCAGTAGTATTGGGGATACGCAGTATTTT.

This clonotype was observed a few times. This rearrangement joins TRBV15 to TRBJ1-2; D not certain. The CDR3 has 15 amino acids. Trimming pared 5 bases from V and 0 bases from J, leaving 13 bases between. The germline V gene encodes CDR1 LNHNV and CDR2 YYDKDF (reference sequence). CDR3 bases: TGTGCCACCAGCGGGGAGAGGTTAGCTAACTATGGCTACACCTTC. The encoded protein is CATSGERLANYGYTF.

This clonotype was observed many times. For the CDR3, the DNA is TGCGCCAGCAGCCAAGTGGGGGGGCGCGGTGAGCAGTTCTTC. Its protein is CASSQVGGRGEQFF. The V gene is TRBV4-1, the J gene TRBJ2-1, with D possibly matching TRBD2 (7 bases). The CDR3 is 14 residues long. The germline V and J ends were trimmed by 1 base and 9 bases, with 13 bases remaining between them. Per germline, CDR1 MGHRA and CDR2 YSYEKL.

This clonotype was picked up many times. The rearrangement links TRBV11-2 to TRBJ1-1; no firm D call. Germline assignment: CDR1 SGHAT and CDR2 FQNNGV. The V end lost 1 base, the J end lost 2 bases, and 8 bases lay between the germline ends. This CDR3 spans 14 amino acids. The CDR3 loop is CASSLVGGNTEAFF. CDR3 DNA sequence: TGTGCCAGCAGCTTAGTGGGTGGTAACACTGAAGCTTTCTTT.

In its sample, this clonotype was seen many times. The V call is TRBV12-3 or TRBV12-4, the J call TRBJ2-5; 11 bases map to TRBD2. J was trimmed by 1 base and V by 6 bases; bases with no gene match: 4. This CDR3 contains 15 residues. Here the CDR3 reads CASRVTSGTQETQYF. The CDR3, as DNA: TGTGCCAGCAGAGTGACTAGCGGGACCCAAGAGACCCAGTACTTC.

This clonotype was seen a handful of times. The chain carries TRBV4-2 and TRBJ1-2; weak D call: TRBD1 (6 bases). Trimming removed 0 bases from V and 2 bases from J, with 28 bases in between. Germline V gene data show CDR1 as LGHNA and CDR2 as YNFKEQ. This CDR3 is 21 amino acids long. CDR3 sequence: CASSQEWVLGTGSMLNYGYTF. The DNA of the CDR3 is TGTGCCAGCAGCCAAGAATGGGTCTTAGGTACAGGGAGCATGCTCAACTATGGCTACACCTTC.

This rearrangement joins TRBV11-1 to TRBJ1-1; 9 bases align to TRBD1. The CDR3 covers 14 residues. The ends lost 6 bases at V and 5 bases at J; junction bases unmatched: 7. From germline, CDR1 is SGHAT and CDR2 FQDESV (reference sequence). In nucleotides, the CDR3 is TGTGCCAGCAGGCCTACAGGGGGCAGGACTGAAGCTTTCTTT. This codes for CASRPTGGRTEAFF.

The sample holds a few counts of this clonotype. This sequence joins TRBV27 and TRBJ1-1; D is unresolved. There are 15 residues in the CDR3. CDR1 is MNHEY and CDR2 is SMNVEV in the germline V gene (reference sequence). The V end was cut by 4 bases, the J end by 1 base, with 13 bases between. CDR3: CASSSRSEWNTEAFF. CDR3 nucleotides: TGTGCCAGCAGTTCCCGATCGGAATGGAACACTGAAGCTTTCTTT.

This clonotype was seen more than once but under ten times. The chain uses TRBV7-8 and TRBJ2-5, with 7 positions matching TRBD1. The CDR3 totals 15 residues. In germline, CDR1 is SGHVS, CDR2 FQNEAQ. With 4 bases clipped from V and 5 bases from J, the junction kept 10 bases outside the gene matches. The CDR3 DNA is TGTGCCAGCAGCTCTCGACAGGGAGTGGCCGAGACCCAGTACTTC. Protein product: CASSSRQGVAETQYF.

This clonotype came up a few times. The chain is built from TRBV5-5 and TRBJ2-4; the D is unclear. Germline V gene data show CDR1 as SGHKS and CDR2 as YYEKEE (reference sequence). The CDR3 spans 13 residues. Trimming cost V 0 bases and J 6 bases, with 7 bases left between them. Here the CDR3 DNA reads TGTGCCAGCAGCTTGGCCGTCTTAAACATTCAGTACTTC. This translates into CASSLAVLNIQYF.

The chain joins TRBV4-1 to TRBJ2-5; the match to TRBD2 covers 10 bases. CDR3 length: 17 amino acids. V shed 6 bases, J shed 0 bases, and the junction held 10 bases outside the gene matches. Germline-derived CDR1 and CDR2 are MGHRA and YSYEKL. CDR3 in DNA: TGCGCCAGCAGTTCAGGGACTAGCGTGGGGGACCAAGAGACCCAGTACTTC. Translation: CASSSGTSVGDQETQYF.

This chain uses TRBV12-3 or TRBV12-4 with TRBJ2-2; no clear D. The CDR3 contains 14 residues. Trimming took off 4 bases at V and 7 bases at J, with 13 bases between the two ends. Here the CDR3 DNA reads TGTGCCAGCAGTTCGGACCTGTGGGACGGGGAGCTGTTTTTT. Its protein product is CASSSDLWDGELFF.

The chain joins TRBV10-3 to TRBJ1-5; D not resolved. Germline assignment: CDR1 ENHRY and CDR2 SYGVKD. This CDR3 spans 16 amino acids. Trimming pared 3 bases from V and 2 bases from J, leaving 14 bases between. CDR3 residues: CAISEEREVGNQPQHF. CDR3 sequence (DNA): TGTGCCATCAGTGAAGAGAGGGAGGTGGGCAATCAGCCCCAGCATTTT.

This chain connects TRBV11-2 to TRBJ2-3; 8 bases are shared with TRBD1. CDR3 length equals 14 residues. The ends lost 5 bases at V and 6 bases at J; junction bases unmatched: 7. The germline V gene encodes CDR1 SGHAT and CDR2 FQNNGV. The CDR3 region is CASSATGGLDTQYF. In nucleotides, the CDR3 is TGTGCCAGCAGCGCCACAGGGGGTCTTGATACGCAGTATTTT. The variable domain in full, completed from reference TRBV11-2 and TRBJ2-3, reads EAGVAQSPRYKIIEKRQSVAFWCNPISGHATLYWYQQILGQGPKLLIQFQNNGVVDDSQLPKDRFSAERLKGVDSTLKIQPAKLEDSAVYLCASSATGGLDTQYFGPGTRLTVL.

The chain carries TRBV29-1 and TRBJ2-5; D could derive from TRBD1 or TRBD2 (5 bases each). Germline CDR1 reads SQVTM; CDR2 reads ANQGSEA. The CDR3 contains 13 residues. V was cut by 6 bases and J by 2 bases, with 13 bases left in between. DNA for the CDR3: TGCAGCGTCGGCAGGGACCCACAAGAGACCCAGTACTTC. Residues: CSVGRDPQETQYF.